This T cell receptor beta chain is from a study of cytomegalovirus exposure and HLA in healthy donors. Whole-study results and caveats: A few chains linked to CMV were shown in vitro to be specific for CMV antigens.

Use of 60 Vbeta and 13 Jbeta primers characterized the PCR. The table came from immunoSEQ multiplex PCR; TCRdb's copy has only in-frame clones and leaves some out. Altogether about 140,000 clones are present, around 78% being singletons, with the ten largest covering over 2%. Germline CDR1 reads SGHNT; CDR2 reads YYREEE (reference sequence). V was shortened by 4 bases and J by 3 bases, with 13 bases between the two germline ends. The CDR3 has 14 amino acids. In regard to this clone: Its antigen is still unknown.

Sequencing used PBMCs. The chain links TRBV5-4 to TRBJ1-1; tentatively, D is TRBD1 (6 bases). The sequence came from a woman between 18 and 29 years old in good health and CMV-seropositive. The CDR3 protein is CASSRGGADTEAFF. In nucleotides, the CDR3 is TGTGCCAGCAGCCGCGGGGGCGCGGACACTGAAGCTTTCTTT.